This T cell receptor beta chain is from a study of blood T cell repertoires in COVID-19. Across the study: In each case, the material was cDNA or gDNA derived from T cells, B-cell-depleted T cells, or PBMCs.

Authors' analysis steps: Amplification with reference gene primers provided the estimates of nucleated cell counts. The protocol was immunoSEQ multiplex PCR, while the TCRdb copy is restricted to in-frame clones and leaves out a portion. The V and J calls and the clone size are those of that table, but D and trimming were determined from the DNA. This repertoire shows about 140,000 clones, roughly 86% found once; its top ten account for 8.2%. Germline CDR1 SEHNR, CDR2 FQNEAQ (reference sequence). This CDR3 region has 17 residues. With 4 bases removed from V and 0 bases from J, the gap between germline ends came to 16 bases.

This receptor was identified in a woman aged 60-70 years with acute or convalescent COVID-19. The sequencing input was peripheral blood. The rearrangement links TRBV7-9 to TRBJ2-1; perhaps TRBD2 as D (6 bases). The chain's CDR3 is CASSYRLAESSYNEQFF. In DNA form, the CDR3 reads TGTGCCAGCAGCTATAGATTAGCGGAGAGCTCCTACAATGAGCAGTTCTTC. The full variable domain, its missing parts supplied by reference TRBV7-9 and TRBJ2-1, is DTGVSQNPRHKITKRGQNVTFRCDPISEHNRLYWYRQTLGQGPEFLTYFQNEAQLEKSRLLSDRFSAERPKGSFSTLEIQRTEQGDSAMYLCASSYRLAESSYNEQFFGPGTRLTVL.